Presented here are 17 T cell receptor beta chains from one specimen sequenced in a study of immune evolution from preneoplasia to lung adenocarcinoma. The protocol was immunoSEQ multiplex PCR, while the TCRdb copy is restricted to in-frame clones and leaves out a portion. This sample has tens of thousands of clones; over 75% occur once, and the top ten carry approximately 4.7%. Sequencing used FFPE invasive lung adenocarcinoma tissue. The receptors here all came from a person aged 55 to 75 with lung adenocarcinoma.

V gene TRBV21-1 combines with J gene TRBJ2-7; the D segment call TRBD1 is taken from the table without a DNA check. TRBV21-1 is classified as a pseudogene. The CDR3 sequence is 16 residues long. CDR3 sequence: CASSNGFKDKHYEQYF. The CDR3 region has the DNA TGTGCCAGCAGCAACGGTTTTAAGGACAAACACTACGAGCAGTACTTC.

The chain uses TRBV19 and TRBJ2-3; D remains ambiguous. The V gene lost 5 bases and the J gene lost 2 bases, with 5 bases spanning the gap. Germline assignment: CDR1 LNHDA and CDR2 SQIVND (reference sequence). The CDR3 runs to 12 residues. CDR3 bases: TGTGCCAGTAGTCCCAACACAGATACGCAGTATTTT. It codes for CASSPNTDTQYF.

CDR3 sequence (DNA): TGTGCCAGCAGCCTGAGACAGGGTCGCACAGATACGCAGTATTTT. Translated: CASSLRQGRTDTQYF. The chain carries TRBV11-3 and TRBJ2-3; 7 bases agree with TRBD1. In germline, CDR1 is SGHNT, CDR2 YENEEA. V lost 5 bases and J lost 1; bases outside the gene matches: 6. This CDR3 region has 15 residues.

Details on this clone: Mismatch with germline at one junction end may stem from a read error. This rearrangement joins TRBV9 to TRBJ2-3; D is possibly TRBD2 (8 bases). The CDR3 runs 16 residues. Germline CDR1 and CDR2: SGDLS and YYNGEE. The CDR3 DNA reads as TGTGCTAGCAGCGTAGGGGGCGGGAGGCGCACAGATACGCAGTATTTT. Its translation: CASSVGGGRRTDTQYF.

This clone has a handful of counts. The chain has TRBV28 and TRBJ1-5, with 8 bases aligning to TRBD1. The CDR3 totals 16 residues. Germline trimming cut 2 bases from V and 3 bases from J; bases unmatched to any gene: 6. CDR1 and CDR2 from the germline V gene are MDHEN and SYDVKM. For the CDR3, the DNA is TGTGCCAGCAGTTTAGGGGCAGGGGGCTTCAATCAGCCCCAGCATTTT. Its translation is CASSLGAGGFNQPQHF.

The chain links TRBV15 to TRBJ1-1, with D possibly TRBD1 on 6 matching bases. This CDR3 contains 15 residues. V gave up 1 base and J gave up 3 bases, with 12 bases separating them. In germline, CDR1 is LNHNV, CDR2 YYDKDF (reference sequence). The CDR3 loop is CATSRAGGGDTEAFF. The CDR3 nucleotides read TGTGCCACCAGCAGAGCGGGAGGGGGGGACACTGAAGCTTTCTTT.

This clone occurred once. This chain links TRBV28 with TRBJ2-7; TRBD2 might be the D (6 bases). The germline CDR1 and CDR2 sequences are MDHEN and SYDVKM. The CDR3 is 13 amino acids. Trimming left V 6 bases short and J 2 bases short, with 11 bases between. The CDR3 nucleotides are TGTGCCAGCAGCCTAGCGCCTACCTACGAGCAGTACTTC. It yields the protein CASSLAPTYEQYF. Full variable domain (remainder filled in from reference TRBV28 and TRBJ2-7): DVKVTQSSRYLVKRTGEKVFLECVQDMDHENMFWYRQDPGLGLRLIYFSYDVKMKEKGDIPEGYSVSREKKERFSLILESASTNQTSMYLCASSLAPTYEQYFGPGTRLTVT.

The rearrangement joins TRBV4-1 to TRBJ2-1; 8 bases are shared with TRBD2. This CDR3 region has 17 residues. The trim removed 1 base at V and 1 base at J, leaving 6 bases unmatched. Looked up from germline, CDR1 is MGHRA and CDR2 is YSYEKL. CDR3: CASSQGSTSGSYNEQFF. DNA for the CDR3: TGCGCCAGCAGCCAAGGCAGTACTAGCGGATCCTACAATGAGCAGTTCTTC.

The chain is built from TRBV2 and TRBJ2-3, with TRBD1 identical over 8 bases. V lost 8 bases and J lost 14; bases outside the gene matches: 12. This CDR3 contains 12 residues. Germline CDR1 reads SNHLY; CDR2 reads FYNNEI. In DNA, the CDR3 is TGTGCCAGCTCTGGTATGGCAGGGGGCCTGTATTTT. It encodes CASSGMAGGLYF.

This chain joins TRBV6-1 and TRBJ2-1, with TRBD2 matching 13 bases. The V and J ends lost 4 bases and 6 bases, in that order; junction bases with no gene match: 9. Germline V gives CDR1 MNHNS, CDR2 SASEGT. The CDR3 has 17 residues. This CDR3 reads CASSVLRTSGRGNEQFF. In DNA form, the CDR3 reads TGTGCCAGCAGTGTCCTCCGGACTAGCGGGAGAGGCAATGAGCAGTTCTTC.

The J gene is TRBJ2-3, the V gene TRBV23-1, with D perhaps matching TRBD1 (5 bases). TRBV23-1 is sorted into the ORF group, with uncertain function. Trimming cost V 6 bases and J 4 bases, with 17 bases left between them. The CDR3 loop spans 15 amino acids. The CDR3 nucleotides are TGCGCCAGCAGCCGGACAAAGGGCGCAGCAGATACGCAGTATTTT. This gives the protein CASSRTKGAADTQYF.

The chain recombines TRBV19 with TRBJ2-5, with TRBD2 as a possible D gene (6 bases). V lost 3 bases and J 2 bases, leaving 19 bases between the germline ends. CDR1 and CDR2 (germline): LNHDA, SQIVND (reference sequence). The CDR3 totals 17 residues. Here the CDR3 DNA reads TGTGCCAGTAGTATCCTGGGACTCGCAGCGTCTCAAGAGACCCAGTACTTC. Its protein is CASSILGLAASQETQYF.

This sequence joins TRBV11-2 and TRBJ1-2; D remains unclear. Germline lookup yields CDR1 SGHAT and CDR2 FQNNGV. V lost 3 bases to trimming and J lost 0 bases, with 5 bases between them. The CDR3 loop spans 13 amino acids. CDR3 nucleotide sequence: TGTGCCAGCAGCTTTAGTTCTAACTATGGCTACACCTTC. Residues: CASSFSSNYGYTF.

The chain joins TRBV18 to TRBJ2-3; the D gene could be TRBD1 or TRBD2 (5 bases each). The CDR3 totals 15 residues. Trimming stripped 2 bases from V and 0 bases from J, with 9 bases between. CDR1 KGHSH and CDR2 LQKENI come from the germline V gene. The CDR3 is CASSPGDLSTDTQYF. DNA of the CDR3: TGTGCCAGCTCACCAGGGGACCTGAGCACAGATACGCAGTATTTT. The whole variable domain, filled in from reference TRBV18 and TRBJ2-3, reads NAGVMQNPRHLVRRRGQEARLRCSPMKGHSHVYWYRQLPEEGLKFMVYLQKENIIDESGMPKERFSAEFPKEGPSILRIQQVVRGDSAAYFCASSPGDLSTDTQYFGPGTRLTVL.

V gene TRBV2 combines with J gene TRBJ2-5; 8 bases map to TRBD2. The CDR3 loop spans 15 amino acids. The V gene's germline CDR1 is SNHLY and CDR2 FYNNEI. V lost 6 bases and J lost 0; bases outside the gene matches: 6. CDR3 sequence: CASSSLTSDQETQYF. CDR3 DNA sequence: TGTGCCAGCAGCAGCCTGACTAGCGACCAAGAGACCCAGTACTTC.

V usage is TRBV30 and J usage is TRBJ2-5; D is perhaps TRBD1 or TRBD2 (6 bases each). The germline V gene has CDR1 GTSNPN and CDR2 SVGIG (reference sequence). The CDR3 has 13 amino acids. The V gene lost 5 bases and the J gene lost 7 bases, with 17 bases spanning the gap. CDR3 loop: CAWELGGSGTQYF. DNA for the CDR3: TGTGCCTGGGAACTCGGGGGCTCAGGGACCCAGTACTTC.

This chain links TRBV25-1 with TRBJ2-5; 9 bases match TRBD1. The CDR3 has 15 amino acids. Per the germline V gene, CDR1 is MGHDK and CDR2 is SYGVNS. Losses at the gene ends were 3 bases for V and 2 bases for J; bases not matched to a gene: 4. This CDR3 reads CASSDPGQGQETQYF. The CDR3, as DNA: TGTGCCAGCAGTGACCCGGGACAGGGTCAAGAGACCCAGTACTTC.